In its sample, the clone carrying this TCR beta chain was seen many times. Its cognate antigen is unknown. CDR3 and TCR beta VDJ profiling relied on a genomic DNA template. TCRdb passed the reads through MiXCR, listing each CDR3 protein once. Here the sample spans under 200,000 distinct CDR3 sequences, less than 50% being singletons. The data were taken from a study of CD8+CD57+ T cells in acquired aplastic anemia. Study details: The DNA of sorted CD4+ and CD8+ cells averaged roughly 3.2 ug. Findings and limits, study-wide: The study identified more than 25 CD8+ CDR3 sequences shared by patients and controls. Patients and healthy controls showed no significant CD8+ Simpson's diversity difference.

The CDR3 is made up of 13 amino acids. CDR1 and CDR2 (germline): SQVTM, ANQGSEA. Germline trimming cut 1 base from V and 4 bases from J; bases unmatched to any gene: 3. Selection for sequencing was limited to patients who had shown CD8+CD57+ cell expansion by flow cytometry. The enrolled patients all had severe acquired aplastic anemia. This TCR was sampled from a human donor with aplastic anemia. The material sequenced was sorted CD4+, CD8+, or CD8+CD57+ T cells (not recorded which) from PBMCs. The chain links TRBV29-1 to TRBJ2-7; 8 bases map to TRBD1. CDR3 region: CSVEGTGRYEQYF. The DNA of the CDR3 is TGCAGCGTTGAAGGGACAGGGCGGTACGAGCAGTACTTC.